This T cell receptor beta chain was captured in a study of blood T cell repertoires in COVID-19 (dated by TCRdb to the early 2020s). Study-wide context: The collaborator samples originated in the United States, Italy and Spain and spanned the acute and convalescent phases of COVID-19. The prospective study material was composed of cDNA or gDNA derived from T cells, B-cell-depleted T cells, or PBMCs. Subjects who had been exposed to COVID-19, were actively infected with it, or had recovered from it provided the deeply sampled blood TCRbeta repertoires that made up the dataset. The repertoires were released in a freely available public database meant as a resource for research on the immune response to SARS-CoV-2. The samples were drawn from two sources: the first 160 participants of the ongoing ImmuneRACE study, and 1,000 to 1,500 subjects contributed by 6 global collaborators. Sample metadata almost always included a de-identified subject ID, COVID-19 status, age in years and sex. Where HLA class I and class II types were available, the types were taken from metadata supplied by the sample provider, not from assay-based typing. Results the study describes overall, beyond this receptor: Clinical and demographic metadata were provided uncurated, with the amount varying by source and participant.

This clone occurred a few times. Its antigen remains unidentified. The sample holds no much larger clone one base away, and base qualities are not on file. The same CDR3 is also encoded by other DNA sequences in this sample. The CDR3 runs 12 residues from the cysteine to the phenylalanine. Only the CDR3 DNA is retained, 36 bases long and in frame from the first base. V drops 7 bases and J drops 1 base, leaving 4 bases in between. As encoded in the germline V gene, CDR1 is MNHEY while CDR2 is SVGAGI. Enrolling through a virtual design, the prospective study's participants ranged in age from roughly 18 to 89 years and lived across roughly 23 United States geographic areas. Cohort assignment in the prospective study relied on participant-reported clinical history from a screening survey and a study questionnaire. Recovered participants in ImmuneRACE Cohort 3 were defined as having two consecutive negative NP/OP PCR tests, clearance from a healthcare professional, or resolution of symptoms. In the prospective study, mobile phlebotomists collected whole blood, serum and a nasopharyngeal or oropharyngeal swab from each participant. Prospective study participants could optionally give additional blood draws and questionnaires over an approximately two-month period. Before DNA extraction, blood samples from the prospective study were shipped at room temperature or frozen.

TCRbeta CDR3 regions were amplified from genomic DNA using the immunoSEQ Assay, a bias-controlled multiplex PCR. From the authors' description of their analysis: The number of nucleated cells in each sample was estimated from the amplification of reference gene primers within the assay. To quantify the absolute abundance of each unique TCRbeta CDR3 rearrangement, sequence reads were collapsed and filtered. For each sample, productive Simpson clonality was calculated by taking the square root of Simpson's diversity index across productive rearrangements. As stored in TCRdb, this immuneACCESS dataset retains in-frame rearrangements with V and J assigned. A fraction of the clones does not appear; measured against another copy, unresolved V genes explain less than half of the discrepancy, and the remainder lacks a known reason. V and J calls and clone size come straight from that table; D and trimming were deduced from the DNA. The table for this sample lists more than 250,000 clones; 87% of them were counted only once. The top ten hold about 6% of the sample.

The chain uses TRBV6-5 and TRBJ2-2; the D gene is unclear. Sequencing used PBMCs or T cells enriched from blood (not recorded which). This TCR was sampled from a woman between 40 and 55 years old who had recovered from COVID-19. The CDR3 protein: CASTVNTGELFF. The nucleotide sequence reads as follows: TGTGCCAGCACGGTGAACACCGGGGAGCTGTTTTTT.